The present T cell receptor (beta chain) was sequenced within a study of radiotherapy plus CTLA-4 blockade in lung cancer. Study summary: Around 18% of patients responded objectively, and roughly 30% achieved disease control. General study results and limits: Expansion in blood of tumor-derived TCR clones was seen after radiotherapy plus ipilimumab. The best prediction of response reportedly came from early blood T cell clone dynamics, with interferon-beta.

To note about this clone: Its antigen is not identified.

This CDR3 contains 13 residues. From germline, CDR1 is LNHDA and CDR2 SQIVND (reference sequence). Between the trimmed V and J ends, which lost 5 bases and 9 bases, there was a span of 16 bases. Assay: immunoSEQ multiplex PCR; the TCRdb copy retains only in-frame clones and omits some. The sample lists about 59,000 clones; approximately 65% were seen once. Treatment of patients with chemo-refractory metastatic non-small-cell lung cancer consisted of focal radiation plus CTLA-4 blockade with ipilimumab. The chain recombines TRBV19 with TRBJ1-2; D gene ambiguous. The source material was peripheral blood, sampled from a patient treated with radiotherapy plus ipilimumab. This clonotype originated in a human donor with non-small cell lung cancer whose response to radiotherapy plus ipilimumab could not be evaluated. The CDR3, as DNA: TGTGCCAGTAGTCTCCCCTCTAGACCGCGCTACACCTTC. Its protein is CASSLPSRPRYTF. The full variable domain, completed using reference TRBV19 and TRBJ1-2, is DGGITQSPKYLFRKEGQNVTLSCEQNLNHDAMYWYRQDPGQGLRLIYYSQIVNDFQKGDIAEGYSVSREKKESFPLTVTSAQKNPTAFYLCASSLPSRPRYTFGSGTRLTVV.